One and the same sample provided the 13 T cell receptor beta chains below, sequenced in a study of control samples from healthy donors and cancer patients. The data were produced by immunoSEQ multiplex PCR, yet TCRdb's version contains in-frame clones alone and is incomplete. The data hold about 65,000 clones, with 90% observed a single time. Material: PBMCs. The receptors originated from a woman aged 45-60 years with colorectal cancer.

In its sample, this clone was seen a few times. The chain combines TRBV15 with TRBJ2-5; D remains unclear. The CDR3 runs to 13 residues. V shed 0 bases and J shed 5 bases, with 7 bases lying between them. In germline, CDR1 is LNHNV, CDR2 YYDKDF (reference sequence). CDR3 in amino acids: CATSRDGWETQYF. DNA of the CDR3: TGTGCCACCAGCAGAGATGGGTGGGAGACCCAGTACTTC.

CDR3 nucleotide sequence: TGCGCCAGCAGCTTCTGGCCCGGAAGGGGTGAAAAACTGTTTTTT. The encoded protein is CASSFWPGRGEKLFF. This chain links TRBV5-1 with TRBJ1-4; tentatively, D is TRBD1 (5 bases). Trimming left V 2 bases short and J 7 bases short, with 15 bases between. The germline V gene has CDR1 SGHRS and CDR2 YFSETQ. This CDR3 is 15 amino acids long.

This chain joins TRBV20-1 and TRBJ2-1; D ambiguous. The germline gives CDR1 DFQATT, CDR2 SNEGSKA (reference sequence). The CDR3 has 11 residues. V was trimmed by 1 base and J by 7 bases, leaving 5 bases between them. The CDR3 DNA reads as TGCAGTGCTAGAGCCACTAATGAGCAGTTCTTC. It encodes CSARATNEQFF.

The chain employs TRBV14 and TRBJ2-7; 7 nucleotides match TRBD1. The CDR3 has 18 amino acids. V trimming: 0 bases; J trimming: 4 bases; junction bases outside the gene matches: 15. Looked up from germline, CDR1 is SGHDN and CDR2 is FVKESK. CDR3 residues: CASSQDQGKGQNFYEQYF. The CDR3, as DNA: TGTGCCAGCAGCCAAGATCAGGGCAAGGGACAGAATTTTTACGAGCAGTACTTC.

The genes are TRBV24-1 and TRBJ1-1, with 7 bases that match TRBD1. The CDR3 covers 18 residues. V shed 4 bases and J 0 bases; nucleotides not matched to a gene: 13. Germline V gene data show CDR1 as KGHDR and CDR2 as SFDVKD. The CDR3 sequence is CATSDRLRDSFMNTEAFF. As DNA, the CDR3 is TGTGCCACCAGTGACCGACTCAGGGACAGCTTCATGAACACTGAAGCTTTCTTT.

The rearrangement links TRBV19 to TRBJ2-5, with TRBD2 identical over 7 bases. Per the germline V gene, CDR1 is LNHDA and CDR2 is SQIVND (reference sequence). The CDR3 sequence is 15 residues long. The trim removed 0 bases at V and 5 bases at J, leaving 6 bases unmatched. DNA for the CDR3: TGTGCCAGTAGTATAGAATGGCGGGGGATGGAGACCCAGTACTTC. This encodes CASSIEWRGMETQYF.

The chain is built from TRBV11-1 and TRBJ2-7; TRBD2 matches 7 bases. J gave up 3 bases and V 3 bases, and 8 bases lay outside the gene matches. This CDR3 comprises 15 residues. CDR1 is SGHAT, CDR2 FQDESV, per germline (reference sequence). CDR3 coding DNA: TGTGCCAGCAGCTTTGGTGGGGAGGGACTCTACGAGCAGTACTTC. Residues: CASSFGGEGLYEQYF.

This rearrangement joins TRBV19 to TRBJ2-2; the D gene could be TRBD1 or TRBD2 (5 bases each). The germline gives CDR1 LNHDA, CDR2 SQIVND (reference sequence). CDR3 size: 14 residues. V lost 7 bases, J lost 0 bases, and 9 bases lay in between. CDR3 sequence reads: CASIGTANTGELFF. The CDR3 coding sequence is TGTGCCAGTATAGGGACGGCGAACACCGGGGAGCTGTTTTTT.

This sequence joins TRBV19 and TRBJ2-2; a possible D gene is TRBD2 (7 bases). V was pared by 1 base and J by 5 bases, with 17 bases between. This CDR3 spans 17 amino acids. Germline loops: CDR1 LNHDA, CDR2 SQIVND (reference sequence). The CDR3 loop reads CASSIGSGGRGTGELFF. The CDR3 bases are TGTGCCAGTAGTATAGGATCGGGGGGCCGTGGAACCGGGGAGCTGTTTTTT.

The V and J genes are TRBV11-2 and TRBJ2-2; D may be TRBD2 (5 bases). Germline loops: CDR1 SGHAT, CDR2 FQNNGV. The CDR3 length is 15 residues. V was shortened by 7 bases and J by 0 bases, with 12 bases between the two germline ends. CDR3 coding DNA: TGTGCCAGCACTTCCGGAGCGGCGAACACCGGGGAGCTGTTTTTT. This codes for CASTSGAANTGELFF.

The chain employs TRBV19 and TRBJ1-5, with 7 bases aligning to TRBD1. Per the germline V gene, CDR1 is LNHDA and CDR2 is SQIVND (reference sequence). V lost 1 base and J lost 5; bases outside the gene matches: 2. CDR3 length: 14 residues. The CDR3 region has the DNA TGTGCCAGTAGTATAGTAACAGGGGATCAGCCCCAGCATTTT. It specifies CASSIVTGDQPQHF.

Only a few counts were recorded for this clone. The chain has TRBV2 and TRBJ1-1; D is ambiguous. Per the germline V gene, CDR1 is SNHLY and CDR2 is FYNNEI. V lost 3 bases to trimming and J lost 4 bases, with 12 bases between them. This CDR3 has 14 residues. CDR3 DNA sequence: TGTGCCAGCAGTGACCGTCTCATGGGCACTGAAGCTTTCTTT. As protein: CASSDRLMGTEAFF. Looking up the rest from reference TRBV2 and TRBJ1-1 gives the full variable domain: EPEVTQTPSHQVTQMGQEVILRCVPISNHLYFYWYRQILGQKVEFLVSFYNNEISEKSEIFDDQFSVERPDGSNFTLKIRSTKLEDSAMYFCASSDRLMGTEAFFGQGTRLTVV.

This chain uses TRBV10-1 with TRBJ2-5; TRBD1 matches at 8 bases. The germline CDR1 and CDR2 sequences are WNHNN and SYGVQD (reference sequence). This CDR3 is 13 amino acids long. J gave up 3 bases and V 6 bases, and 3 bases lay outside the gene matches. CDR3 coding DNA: TGCGCCAGCAGGGCGACAGGGGAAGAGACCCAGTACTTC. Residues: CASRATGEETQYF.